The present TCR beta chain was sequenced within a study of blood T cell repertoires in COVID-19 (dated by TCRdb to 2018 to 2020). Study-level background: Samples from collaborators originated in the United States, Italy and Spain and spanned both the acute and convalescent phases of COVID-19. The material from the prospective study consisted of cDNA or gDNA derived from T cells, B-cell-depleted T cells, or PBMCs. The dataset comprised deeply sampled blood TCRbeta repertoires from subjects exposed to, actively infected with, or recovered from COVID-19. The repertoires were released in a freely available public database intended as a resource for research on the immune response to SARS-CoV-2. Samples were obtained from the ongoing ImmuneRACE study (first 160 participants) and from 950 to 1,500 subjects provided by 6 global collaborators. A de-identified subject ID, COVID-19 status, age in years and sex were almost always included in the sample metadata. Where available, HLA class I and class II types were obtained from metadata supplied by the sample provider rather than from assay-based typing.

On this clone itself: Its antigen specificity is not known. Base qualities are not provided; no much larger clone lies one nucleotide away.

Spanning cysteine to phenylalanine, the CDR3 consists of 12 amino acids. Kept here is only the CDR3 DNA, which spans 36 bases and is read in frame from base 1. V loses 5 bases of germline sequence and J loses 5 bases, and the interval between the two ends is 9 bases. Taken from the germline V gene, the CDR1 and CDR2 loops are MNHEY and SVGAGI. TCRbeta CDR3 regions were amplified from genomic DNA by means of the immunoSEQ Assay, a bias-controlled multiplex PCR. Under the source paper's analysis protocol: The number of nucleated cells in each sample was estimated by amplification of reference gene primers within the assay. To quantify the absolute abundance of each unique TCRbeta CDR3 rearrangement, sequence reads were collapsed and filtered. For each sample, productive Simpson clonality was calculated by taking the square root of Simpson's diversity index across productive rearrangements. TCRdb's version of the immuneACCESS table is confined to in-frame rearrangements and falls short of the full clone set. An unresolved V gene accounts for under half of the shortfall where checked; the remainder is of unknown origin. V and J calls plus clone size are reproduced from that table; the DNA served to infer D and trimming. For this sample the table gives fewer than 400,000 clones, of which about 87% were detected only once. The ten largest make up about 3% of the sample.

The collaborating institutions used their own protocols to collect whole blood in K2EDTA tubes. For TCRbeta analysis, collaborator samples were shipped as frozen whole blood, as isolated PBMCs, or as DNA extracted from either sample type. Overall study outcomes, separate from this receptor: Clinical and demographic metadata were provided uncurated, with the amount varying by source and participant.

Source material: peripheral blood. This receptor chain uses TRBV6-5 and TRBJ1-1; possibly the D gene is TRBD1, per 5 matching bases. The clonotype comes from a human donor in a cohort sampled during active COVID-19. The DNA sequence is given as TGTGCCAGCAGTAAGGGGACTACTGAAGCTTTCTTT. Translated, it gives CASSKGTTEAFF.